This T cell receptor (beta chain) was recorded in a study of identical twins. TCRdb re-derived calls from the 5' RACE reads in MiXCR, one entry per CDR3 protein. In the table there are about 520,000 distinct CDR3 sequences, less than 25% of which are singletons. This clonotype was counted between two and nine times. Antigen specificity is unknown. Germline CDR1 is ENHRY and CDR2 is SYGVKD. Trimming took 2 bases from V and 9 from J, leaving 8 bases between them. The CDR3 loop spans 12 amino acids. The study's findings and limits: Instead of following the same donors, the conclusions were based on cross-sectional statistical analysis.

The same sample was also studied in work on T cells expressing NK-cell markers.

This sequence originates from a woman aged 18-29 years in good health. The chain carries TRBV10-3 and TRBJ2-1; the D is unclear. What was sequenced was CD4+ T cells sorted from blood. DNA of the CDR3: TGTGCCATCAGTGAGGCAGTAAGTGAGCAGTTCTTC. This codes for CAISEAVSEQFF.